The sample holds a few counts of the clone carrying this T cell receptor (beta chain). The antigen is not known. The data stem from a study of shared clonotypes between healthy human individuals. Study-level points and caveats: A generally larger estimated richness was seen in naive subsets than in memory subsets.

This table comes from immunoSEQ multiplex PCR, and its TCRdb copy is limited to in-frame clones, with some not included. The sample includes 950,000 to 1,200,000 clones, about 72% of them seen just once. The sequence derives from a man aged 18 to 29 in good health. Some clones in this sample may be carry-over from other donors' samples. The specimen was memory CD4+ T cells from PBMCs. As for subset: CD45RA-negative fraction.

CDR3 sequence (DNA): TGCGCCAGCAGCTTGGCCTGGTACGGACTAGCGAGGAACACCGGGGAGCTGTTTTTT. This translates into CASSLAWYGLARNTGELFF. The rearrangement uses TRBV5-1 and TRBJ2-2, with 9 bases lining up with TRBD2. V lost 0 bases to trimming and J lost 1 base; unmatched junction nucleotides: 10. There are 19 residues in the CDR3. Germline V lookup: CDR1 SGHRS, CDR2 YFSETQ. Variable domain in full (rest from reference TRBV5-1 and TRBJ2-2): KAGVTQTPRYLIKTRGQQVTLSCSPISGHRSVSWYQQTPGQGLQFLFEYFSETQRNKGNFPGRFSGRQFSNSRSEMNVSTLELGDSALYLCASSLAWYGLARNTGELFFGEGSRLTVL.